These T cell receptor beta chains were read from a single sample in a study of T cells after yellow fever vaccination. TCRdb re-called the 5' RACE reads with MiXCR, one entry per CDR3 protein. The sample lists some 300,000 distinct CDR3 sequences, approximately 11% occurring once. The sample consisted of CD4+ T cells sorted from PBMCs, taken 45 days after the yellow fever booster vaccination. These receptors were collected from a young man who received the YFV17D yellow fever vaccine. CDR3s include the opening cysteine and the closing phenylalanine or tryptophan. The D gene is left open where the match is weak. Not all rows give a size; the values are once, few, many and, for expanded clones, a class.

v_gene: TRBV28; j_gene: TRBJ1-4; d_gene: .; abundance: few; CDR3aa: CASSSLALNEKLFF; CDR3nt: TGTGCCAGCAGTTCCTTGGCCCTTAATGAAAAACTGTTTTTT
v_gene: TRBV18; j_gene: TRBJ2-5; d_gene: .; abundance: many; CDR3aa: CASSPGTDQETQYF; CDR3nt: TGTGCCAGCTCACCCGGGACGGATCAAGAGACCCAGTACTTC
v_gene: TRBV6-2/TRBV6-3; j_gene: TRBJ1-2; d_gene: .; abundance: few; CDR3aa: CASSSAGYGYTF; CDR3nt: TGTGCCAGCAGTTCTGCGGGTTATGGCTACACCTTC
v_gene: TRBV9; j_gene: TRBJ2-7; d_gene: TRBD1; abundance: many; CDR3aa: CASSVGSGGPSYEQYF; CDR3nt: TGTGCCAGCAGCGTAGGGTCAGGGGGCCCCTCCTACGAGCAGTACTTC
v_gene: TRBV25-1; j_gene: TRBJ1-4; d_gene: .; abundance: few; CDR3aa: CASSPAGRLEKLFF; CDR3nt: TGTGCCAGCTCCCCGGCGGGTCGGTTAGAAAAACTGTTTTTT
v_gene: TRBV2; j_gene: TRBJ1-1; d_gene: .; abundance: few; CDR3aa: CASSGKGFAEAFF; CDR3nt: TGTGCCAGCAGTGGTAAGGGTTTCGCTGAAGCTTTCTTT
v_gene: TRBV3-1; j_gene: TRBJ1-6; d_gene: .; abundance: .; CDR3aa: CASSQDGVASPLHF; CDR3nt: TGTGCCAGCAGCCAAGATGGAGTGGCCTCACCCCTCCACTTT
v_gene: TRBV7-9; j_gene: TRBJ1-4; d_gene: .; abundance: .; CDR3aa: CASSFESGEKLFF; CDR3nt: TGTGCCAGCAGCTTCGAGAGTGGGGAAAAACTGTTTTTT
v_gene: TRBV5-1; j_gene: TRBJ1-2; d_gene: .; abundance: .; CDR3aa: CASSLAVGRNYGYTF; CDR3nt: TGCGCCAGCAGCTTGGCCGTGGGACGGAACTATGGCTACACCTTC
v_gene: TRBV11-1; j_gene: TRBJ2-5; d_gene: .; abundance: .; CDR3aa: CASSLARSPNVQETQYF; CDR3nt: TGTGCCAGCAGCTTAGCCAGGTCCCCAAACGTCCAAGAGACCCAGTACTTC